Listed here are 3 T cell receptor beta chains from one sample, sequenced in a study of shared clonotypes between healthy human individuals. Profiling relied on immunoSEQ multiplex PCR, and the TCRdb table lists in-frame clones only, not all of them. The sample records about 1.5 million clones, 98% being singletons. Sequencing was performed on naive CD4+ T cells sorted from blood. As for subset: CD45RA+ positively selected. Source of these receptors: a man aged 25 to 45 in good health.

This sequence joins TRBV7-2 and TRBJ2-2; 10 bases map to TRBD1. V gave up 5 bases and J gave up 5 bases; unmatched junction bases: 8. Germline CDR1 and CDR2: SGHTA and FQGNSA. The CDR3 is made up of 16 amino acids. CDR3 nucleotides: TGTGCCAGCAGCCAGGACAGGGGGAGGTTTACCGGGGAGCTGTTTTTT. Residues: CASSQDRGRFTGELFF.

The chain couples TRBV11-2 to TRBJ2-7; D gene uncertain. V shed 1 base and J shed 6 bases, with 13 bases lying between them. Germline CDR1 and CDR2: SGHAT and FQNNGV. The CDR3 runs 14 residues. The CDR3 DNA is TGTGCCAGCAGCTTAGTCCAGTCCAATCTCGAGCAGTACTTC. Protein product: CASSLVQSNLEQYF.

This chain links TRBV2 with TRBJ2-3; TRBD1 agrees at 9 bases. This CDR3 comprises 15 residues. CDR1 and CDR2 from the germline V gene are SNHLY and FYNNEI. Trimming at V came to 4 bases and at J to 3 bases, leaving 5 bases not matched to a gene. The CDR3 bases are TGTGCCAGCAGTGTGGACAGGGGAAGTACAGATACGCAGTATTTT. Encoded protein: CASSVDRGSTDTQYF.